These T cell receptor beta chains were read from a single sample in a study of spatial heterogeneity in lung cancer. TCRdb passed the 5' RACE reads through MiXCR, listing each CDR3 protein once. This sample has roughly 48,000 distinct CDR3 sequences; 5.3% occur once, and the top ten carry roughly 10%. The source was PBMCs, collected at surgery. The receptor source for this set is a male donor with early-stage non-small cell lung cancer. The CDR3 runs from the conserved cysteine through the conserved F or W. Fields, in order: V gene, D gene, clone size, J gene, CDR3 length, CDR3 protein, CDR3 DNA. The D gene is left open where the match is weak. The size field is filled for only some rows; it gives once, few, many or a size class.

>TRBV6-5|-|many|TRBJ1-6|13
CASSSSMGSPLHF
TGTGCCAGCAGTTCCTCCATGGGTTCACCCCTCCACTTT
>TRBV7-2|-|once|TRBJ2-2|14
CASSLESFTGELFF
TGTGCCAGCAGCTTGGAGTCTTTTACCGGGGAGCTGTTTTTT
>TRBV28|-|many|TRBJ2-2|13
CASREPNTGELFF
TGTGCCAGCAGGGAACCGAACACCGGGGAGCTGTTTTTT
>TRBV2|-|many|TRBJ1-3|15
CASSGTADIGNTIYF
TGTGCCAGCAGTGGGACAGCTGATATCGGAAACACCATATATTTT
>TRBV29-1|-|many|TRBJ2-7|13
CSVAGTAAYEQYF
TGCAGCGTCGCCGGGACGGCCGCCTACGAGCAGTACTTC
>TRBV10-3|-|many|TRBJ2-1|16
CAINGGADISYNEQFF
TGTGCCATCAACGGGGGAGCGGATATTTCCTACAATGAGCAGTTCTTC
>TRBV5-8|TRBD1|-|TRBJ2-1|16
CVSSARQGSSYNEQFF
TGTGTCAGCAGCGCCCGACAGGGAAGCTCCTACAATGAGCAGTTCTTC
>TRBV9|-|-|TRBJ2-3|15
CASSVNSRSTDTQYF
TGTGCCAGCAGCGTAAATAGCCGGAGCACAGATACGCAGTATTTT
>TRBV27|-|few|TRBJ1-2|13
CASSLKWDLGYTF
TGTGCCAGCAGTTTAAAGTGGGACCTCGGCTACACCTTC
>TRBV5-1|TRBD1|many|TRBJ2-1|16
CASSFRQGPTTSEQFF
TGCGCCAGCAGCTTCCGACAGGGACCCACTACGAGTGAGCAGTTCTTC
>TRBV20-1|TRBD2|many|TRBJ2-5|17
CSAPELAGGMRLETQYF
TGCAGTGCTCCCGAGCTAGCGGGGGGGATGAGGTTGGAGACCCAGTACTTC
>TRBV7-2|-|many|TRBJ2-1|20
CASSLQTGATSVSSYNEQFF
TGTGCCAGCAGCCTACAGACAGGGGCGACTAGCGTGAGCTCCTACAATGAGCAGTTCTTC
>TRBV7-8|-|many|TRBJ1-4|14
CASSLGGDNEKLFF
TGTGCCAGCAGCTTAGGAGGGGACAATGAAAAACTGTTTTTT
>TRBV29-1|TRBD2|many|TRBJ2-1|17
CSVDGGRAVGSYNEQFF
TGCAGCGTTGACGGCGGGAGAGCGGTCGGCTCCTACAATGAGCAGTTCTTC
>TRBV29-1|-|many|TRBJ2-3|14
CSVAGLDYTDTQYF
TGCAGCGTTGCAGGGCTGGATTACACAGATACGCAGTATTTT
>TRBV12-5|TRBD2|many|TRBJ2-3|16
CASGSGLASETDTQYF
TGTGCTAGTGGTTCCGGACTAGCGTCTGAGACAGATACGCAGTATTTT
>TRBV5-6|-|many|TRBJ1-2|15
CASSPRGGQLYGYTF
TGTGCCAGCAGCCCCCGCGGCGGGCAGCTCTATGGCTACACCTTC
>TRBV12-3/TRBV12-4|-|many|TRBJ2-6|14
CASSPYSGANVLTF
TGTGCCAGCAGTCCCTATTCTGGGGCCAACGTCCTGACTTTC
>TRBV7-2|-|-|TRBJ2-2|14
CASTRDQTTGELFF
TGTGCCAGCACAAGGGACCAAACAACCGGGGAGCTGTTTTTT
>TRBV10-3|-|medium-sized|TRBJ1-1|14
CAISGVLMNTEAFF
TGTGCCATCAGCGGGGTCCTAATGAACACTGAAGCTTTCTTT
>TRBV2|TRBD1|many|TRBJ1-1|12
CASRTGVTEAFF
TGTGCCAGCAGAACAGGGGTCACTGAAGCTTTCTTT
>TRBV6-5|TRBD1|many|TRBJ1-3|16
CASSYDGTGSGNTIYF
TGTGCCAGCAGTTACGACGGGACAGGGTCTGGAAACACCATATATTTT
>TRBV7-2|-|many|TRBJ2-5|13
CASRRRVGETQYF
TGTGCCAGCAGACGAAGGGTGGGCGAGACCCAGTACTTC
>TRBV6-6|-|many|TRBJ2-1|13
CASRPSSYNEQFF
TGTGCCAGCAGACCGAGCTCCTACAATGAGCAGTTCTTC
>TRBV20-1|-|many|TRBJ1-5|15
CSARDNIQGNQPQHF
TGCAGTGCTAGAGATAATATTCAGGGGAATCAGCCCCAGCATTTT
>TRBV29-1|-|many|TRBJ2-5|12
CSVDAGIETQYF
TGCAGCGTTGATGCAGGGATAGAGACCCAGTACTTC
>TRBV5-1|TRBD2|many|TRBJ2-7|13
CASSLAREGEQYF
TGCGCCAGCAGCTTGGCACGGGAGGGCGAGCAGTACTTC
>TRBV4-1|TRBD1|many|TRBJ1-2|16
CASSQVGGGQGGGYTF
TGCGCCAGCAGCCAAGTGGGTGGCGGACAGGGTGGAGGCTACACCTTC
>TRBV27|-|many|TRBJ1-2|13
CASSPIPGRGYTF
TGTGCCAGCAGTCCAATACCGGGGAGGGGCTACACCTTC
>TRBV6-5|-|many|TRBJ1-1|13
CASSGRTAGEAFF
TGTGCCAGCAGCGGACGTACAGCGGGTGAAGCTTTTTTT
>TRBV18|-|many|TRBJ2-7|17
CASSPPWAGTRPYEQYF
TGTGCCAGCTCACCACCGTGGGCAGGAACCAGGCCCTACGAGCAGTACTTC
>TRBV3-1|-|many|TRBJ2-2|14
CASSHPLRPGELFF
TGTGCCAGCAGCCATCCCTTGAGGCCCGGGGAGCTGTTTTTT
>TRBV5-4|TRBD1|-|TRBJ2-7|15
CASSSPGTGVGEQYF
TGTGCCAGCAGCTCCCCCGGGACAGGGGTTGGCGAGCAGTACTTC
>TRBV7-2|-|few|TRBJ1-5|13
CASSLWQNQPQHF
TGTGCCAGCAGCTTATGGCAGAATCAGCCCCAGCATTTT
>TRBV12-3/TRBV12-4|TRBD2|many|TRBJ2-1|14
CASSQTARGLVMFF
TGTGCCAGCAGTCAAACTGCCCGGGGACTAGTAATGTTCTTC
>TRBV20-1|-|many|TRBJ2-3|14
CSAGTYQLGDTQYF
TGCAGTGCGGGGACCTATCAATTGGGGGATACGCAGTATTTT
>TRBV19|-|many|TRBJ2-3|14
CASSIVVYQDTQYF
TGTGCCAGTAGTATAGTGGTCTACCAAGATACGCAGTATTTT
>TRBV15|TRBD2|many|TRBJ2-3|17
CATSRVPTSGSTDTQYF
TGTGCCACCAGCAGAGTACCGACTAGCGGTAGCACAGATACGCAGTATTTT
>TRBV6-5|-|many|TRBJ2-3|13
CASSLTSTDTQYF
TGTGCCAGCAGTCTCACTAGCACAGATACGCAGTATTTT
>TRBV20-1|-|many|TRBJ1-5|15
CSARDRDLGARPQHF
TGCAGTGCTAGAGATCGGGACTTGGGGGCAAGGCCCCAGCATTTT
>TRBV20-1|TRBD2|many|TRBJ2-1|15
CSAREREMGGDEQFF
TGCAGTGCTAGAGAGCGGGAGATGGGTGGGGATGAGCAGTTCTTC
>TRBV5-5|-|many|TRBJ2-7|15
CASSLGSGLIYEQYF
TGTGCCAGCAGCTTAGGATCGGGACTCATCTACGAGCAGTACTTC
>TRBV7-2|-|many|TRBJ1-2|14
CASSDTTANYGYTF
TGTGCCAGCAGCGACACGACCGCTAACTATGGCTACACCTTC
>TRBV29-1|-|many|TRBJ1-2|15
CSVEGLRGLNYGYTF
TGCAGCGTTGAAGGACTAAGGGGTCTCAACTATGGCTACACCTTC
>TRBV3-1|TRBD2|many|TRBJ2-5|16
CASSQDWSSGQETQYF
TGTGCCAGCAGCCAAGATTGGTCTAGCGGACAAGAGACCCAGTACTTC
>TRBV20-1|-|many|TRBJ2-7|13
CSAPTSRSYEQYF
TGCAGTGCTCCCACTAGCCGATCCTACGAGCAGTACTTC
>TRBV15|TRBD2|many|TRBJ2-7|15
CATSVGLAGAYEQYF
TGTGCCACCAGCGTTGGACTAGCGGGGGCCTACGAGCAGTACTTC
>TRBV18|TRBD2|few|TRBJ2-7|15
CASSPPGAGGIEQYF
TGTGCCAGCTCACCACCGGGTGCGGGAGGAATCGAGCAGTACTTC
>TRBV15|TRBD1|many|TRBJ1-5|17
CATSRGGTGVDNQPQHF
TGTGCCACCAGCAGAGGGGGGACAGGGGTTGACAATCAGCCCCAGCATTTT
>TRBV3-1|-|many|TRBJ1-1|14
CASSQEGSQREAFF
TGTGCCAGCAGCCAAGAAGGGAGTCAGAGAGAAGCTTTCTTT